This T cell receptor beta chain was obtained from a study of identical twins. This clonotype came up a few times. Its target is unknown. V lost 4 bases, J lost 0 bases, and 15 bases lay in between. This CDR3 region has 16 residues. Germline loops: CDR1 LNHDA, CDR2 SQIVND (reference sequence). TCRdb passed the 5' RACE reads through MiXCR, listing each CDR3 protein once. The sample contains about 700,000 distinct CDR3 sequences, approximately 6.1% of which appear only once. Findings of the study overall: Within cord blood, abundant beta clonotypes carried fewer insertions, but memory repertoires showed no such trend.

The receptor comes from a young man in good health. The sample taken for sequencing was naive T cells sorted from blood. The chain links TRBV19 to TRBJ1-1, with D perhaps matching TRBD1 (5 bases). This CDR3 is CASSSGGGGLNTEAFF. As DNA, the CDR3 is TGTGCCAGTAGTAGCGGCGGGGGGGGATTGAACACTGAAGCTTTCTTT. Combining the CDR3 with reference TRBV19 and TRBJ1-1 gives the whole variable domain DGGITQSPKYLFRKEGQNVTLSCEQNLNHDAMYWYRQDPGQGLRLIYYSQIVNDFQKGDIAEGYSVSREKKESFPLTVTSAQKNPTAFYLCASSSGGGGLNTEAFFGQGTRLTVV.